This section outlines one T cell receptor (beta chain) sequence together with its context. The antigen it recognizes is unknown. No quality values exist for individual bases; no much larger clone is one base distant. This specimen comes from a study of shared clonotypes between healthy human individuals (dated by TCRdb to 2020 to 2021). Regarding the research as a whole: The cohort comprised a couple of women and a few men aged 18 to 49 years. Leukapheresis yielded between about 0.85 and 9 billion PBMCs per donor. To estimate repertoire size and how much clonotype sharing occurs between individuals, the study deeply sequenced the blood TCR repertoires of about 5 healthy adults. To increase sequencing depth and limit assay-specific biases, TCR repertoire library preparation and sequencing were carried out by different laboratories using diverse techniques.

The CDR3 holds 15 amino acids from the cysteine to the phenylalanine. Of all the DNA, just the CDR3 is kept, 45 bases in frame from base 1. The germline V gene supplies CDR1 MDHEN and CDR2 SYDVKM. V is pruned by 6 bases and J by 1 base, leaving 7 bases of the junction without a gene match. TCR CDR3 regions were amplified from genomic DNA by multiplex PCR using the deep immunoSEQ assay. Extracted genomic DNA from each cell subset was spread evenly across all wells of several immunoSEQ 96-well plates, with each plate serving as a replicate. Each replicate PCR for unsorted PBMC received roughly 290 ng genomic DNA, equal to 25,000 to 35,000 T cell genomes. Genomic DNA from unsorted PBMC was sequenced over ten immunoSEQ deep assay plates. Purified libraries were measured with a Qubit 3.0 fluorometer, size-checked on a Bioanalyzer 2100, and measured again with the KAPA Library Quantification kit. Every immunoSEQ 96-well plate was sequenced on a dedicated single-read 150-cycle Illumina NextSeq 550 flow cell. Per the original workflow: The immunoSEQ output contained only junctional sequences without quality scores, so filtering could not match that applied to full-length reads. To assign V/J genes and CDR3, sequences were annotated using PyIR, a Python wrapper for IgBLAST v1.9, with IMGT germline references. Any read was removed if the V/J assignment was weak (E-value above 1e-6), the CDR3 was missing, or the read contained stop codons, out-of-frame junctions, or ambiguous translated residues. V3J clonotypes were defined as sequences sharing an identical inferred V gene, J gene, and CDR3 amino acid sequence. Percentage overlap between repertoires was calculated by dividing the number of shared unique clonotypes by the size of the smaller repertoire. RTK rarefaction, the Chao1 estimator, and Recon v2.1 estimates of unobserved clonotypes were used to assess repertoire richness. The source is immuneACCESS, and TCRdb retained only in-frame sequences with V and J called. Part of the clones is not carried over; for the studies checked, unresolved V genes explain less than half of this, and the remainder is unexplained. V, J and clone size derive from that table, while D and trimming were established from the DNA sequence. The sample has about half a million clones on record, 70% to 80% of them singletons. The top ten clones comprise about 12% of the sample.

The donors were healthy, HIV-negative adults who had no recently reported acute infections or vaccinations. Only Caucasian adults living in Nashville, Tennessee, USA were represented among the donors. For unsorted samples, approximately 81 million PBMCs were counted, and genomic DNA was extracted using the QIAamp DNA Blood Mini kit. Blood was collected by leukapheresis, and PBMCs were isolated by Ficoll-Histopaque density gradient centrifugation and then cryopreserved in liquid nitrogen vapor phase. What the research found in general, with its limitations: Because the study included a small number of donors, the genetic and exposure-history diversity represented was limited. Pairwise subsampling led to the expectation that sequencing depth would affect the degree of clonotype sharing among donors. Sampling was limited to blood, and TCR repertoires in tissue likely differ from TCR repertoires in blood.

The material sequenced was PBMCs. In this chain, TRBV28 is recombined with TRBJ2-7; 9 central bases correspond to TRBD2. The sequence was obtained from a woman aged 40 to 50 in good health. Some clones in this sample may be carry-over from other donors' samples. The DNA sequence reads TGTGCCAGCAGCCCCTTAAGCGGGAGGTCCTACGAGCAGTACTTC. It encodes CASSPLSGRSYEQYF. This CDR3, with the reference TRBV28 and TRBJ2-7 proteins standing in past its ends, gives the full variable domain DVKVTQSSRYLVKRTGEKVFLECVQDMDHENMFWYRQDPGLGLRLIYFSYDVKMKEKGDIPEGYSVSREKKERFSLILESASTNQTSMYLCASSPLSGRSYEQYFGPGTRLTVT.